One and the same sample provided the 18 T cell receptor beta chains below, sequenced in a study of blood T cell repertoires in COVID-19. The data were produced by immunoSEQ multiplex PCR, yet TCRdb's version contains in-frame clones alone and is incomplete. This sample has about 320,000 clones, with about nine tenths found just once. Specimen: PBMCs or T cells enriched from blood (not recorded which). These receptor sequences come from a man in his 60s who had recovered from COVID-19.

This clone was detected a few times. The gene calls are TRBV4-3 and TRBJ1-5; D is unclear. The CDR3 extends over 12 amino acids. Between the trimmed V and J ends, which lost 1 base and 9 bases, there was a span of 7 bases. CDR1 is LGHNA and CDR2 is YSLEER in the germline V gene. CDR3 residues: CASSQAGGPQHF. CDR3 nucleotide sequence: TGCGCCAGCAGCCAAGCTGGAGGGCCCCAGCATTTT.

The rearrangement uses TRBV18 and TRBJ1-5; TRBD1 matches at 8 bases. Germline values: CDR1 KGHSH, CDR2 LQKENI. CDR3 length: 14 amino acids. Losses at the gene ends were 6 bases for V and 7 bases for J; bases not matched to a gene: 8. The CDR3: CASSTTGEVQPQHF. CDR3 bases: TGTGCCAGCTCTACGACAGGGGAGGTGCAGCCCCAGCATTTT.

The chain joins TRBV4-1 to TRBJ2-2, with D perhaps TRBD2 (6 bases). V lost 6 bases to trimming and J lost 6 bases, with 14 bases between them. Germline V CDR1 and CDR2: MGHRA, YSYEKL. The CDR3 has 14 amino acids. For the CDR3, the DNA is TGCGCCAGCAGTCCCGGGGGTCGCTCCGGGGAGCTGTTTTTT. Residues: CASSPGGRSGELFF.

The chain has TRBV5-4 and TRBJ1-1; unclear D gene. Germline CDR1 SGHNT, CDR2 YYREEE (reference sequence). Trimming cost V 6 bases and J 4 bases, with 13 bases left between them. The CDR3 runs to 13 residues. The chain's CDR3 is CASNEAVGTEAFF. In DNA, the CDR3 is TGTGCCAGCAATGAGGCAGTGGGCACTGAAGCTTTCTTT.

In this sample, this clone turned up once. This chain links TRBV7-2 with TRBJ1-1; TRBD1 aligns across 11 bases. Germline V gene sequence: CDR1 SGHTA, CDR2 FQGNSA. Germline trimming cut 5 bases from V and 7 bases from J; bases unmatched to any gene: 6. The CDR3 runs 14 residues. The CDR3 spells CASSPDRGRFEAFF. The CDR3 nucleotides are TGTGCCAGCAGCCCGGACAGGGGGCGGTTTGAAGCTTTCTTT.

The genes are TRBV4-1 and TRBJ2-7; TRBD1 aligns across 8 bases. After removal of 2 bases from V and 5 bases from J, the junction contained 8 bases not matched to a gene. This CDR3 spans 15 amino acids. CDR1 and CDR2 (germline): MGHRA, YSYEKL. CDR3 nucleotides: TGCGCCAGCAGCCAATATCAGGGGGCGCGGGACGAGCAGTACTTC. Translation: CASSQYQGARDEQYF.

The chain uses TRBV7-9 and TRBJ1-5, with D unresolved. Germline CDR1 reads SEHNR; CDR2 reads FQNEAQ (reference sequence). The V end was cut by 3 bases, the J end by 4 bases, with 4 bases between. The CDR3 contains 12 residues. Here the CDR3 DNA reads TGTGCCAGCAGCTTTCCAAATCAGCCCCAGCATTTT. It translates to CASSFPNQPQHF.

V gene TRBV11-3 combines with J gene TRBJ1-6; no reliable D call. The germline V and J ends were trimmed by 1 base and 9 bases, with 7 bases remaining between them. Germline loops: CDR1 SGHNT, CDR2 YENEEA. This CDR3 comprises 13 residues. The CDR3 protein is CASSLVSGSPLHF. In DNA, the CDR3 is TGTGCCAGCAGCTTAGTGTCGGGTTCACCCCTCCACTTT.

The chain recombines TRBV6-5 with TRBJ1-1; possible D gene TRBD1, 5 bases. The V gene's germline CDR1 is MNHEY and CDR2 SVGAGI. Trimming cost V 6 bases and J 3 bases, with 14 bases left between them. The CDR3 has 14 residues. CDR3 sequence: CASRIGTGDTEAFF. CDR3 in DNA: TGTGCCAGCAGAATCGGGACTGGGGACACTGAAGCTTTCTTT.

V usage is TRBV5-4 and J usage is TRBJ2-7; possible D gene TRBD2, 7 bases. Trimming removed 0 bases from V and 3 bases from J, with 13 bases in between. This CDR3 is 15 amino acids long. Germline V gene sequence: CDR1 SGHNT, CDR2 YYREEE (reference sequence). This CDR3 is CASSLVGGGVYEQYF. The CDR3 coding sequence is TGTGCCAGCAGCTTGGTGGGCGGGGGCGTCTACGAGCAGTACTTC. Drawing the rest from reference TRBV5-4 and TRBJ2-7, the complete variable domain is ETGVTQSPTHLIKTRGQQVTLRCSSQSGHNTVSWYQQALGQGPQFIFQYYREEENGRGNFPPRFSGLQFPNYSSELNVNALELDDSALYLCASSLVGGGVYEQYFGPGTRLTVT.

The chain links TRBV4-2 to TRBJ2-1, with a tentative D call TRBD1 (6 bases). Germline assignment: CDR1 LGHNA and CDR2 YNFKEQ. The CDR3 contains 19 residues. The V and J ends lost 3 bases and 1 base respectively, with 22 bases between them. CDR3 bases: TGTGCCAGCAGCCAGGTCCCGGGACAAGGGCTTGGGTCCTACAATGAGCAGTTCTTC. Translation gives CASSQVPGQGLGSYNEQFF.

The chain uses TRBV6-5 and TRBJ1-2; 8 bases fit TRBD1. Unmatched junction bases numbered 7, after V lost 6 bases and J lost 4 bases. The CDR3 is 14 residues long. CDR1 is MNHEY and CDR2 is SVGAGI in the germline V gene. This CDR3 reads CASSRGQGSYGYTF. The CDR3 nucleotides read TGTGCCAGCAGCCGAGGACAGGGCAGCTATGGCTACACCTTC.

The chain joins TRBV18 to TRBJ2-7; the D is unclear. The germline V gene has CDR1 KGHSH and CDR2 LQKENI. The CDR3 sequence is 14 residues long. V lost 0 bases, J lost 5 bases, and 11 bases lay in between. For the CDR3, the DNA is TGTGCCAGCTCACCACCTTGGAGTGCCGACGAGCAGTACTTC. Encoded protein: CASSPPWSADEQYF.

The chain combines TRBV6-5 with TRBJ1-5; a weak D match, TRBD1 (6 bases). Germline V gives CDR1 MNHEY, CDR2 SVGAGI. The CDR3 sequence is 15 residues long. Trimming removed 8 bases from V and 4 bases from J, with 18 bases in between. The CDR3 spells CASSARGANNQPQHF. In nucleotides, the CDR3 is TGTGCCAGCTCCGCCCGGGGGGCTAATAATCAGCCCCAGCATTTT.

The chain employs TRBV2 and TRBJ2-4; D remains unclear. The CDR3 is 18 residues long. Germline CDR1 and CDR2: SNHLY and FYNNEI. Trimming pared 2 bases from V and 0 bases from J, leaving 17 bases between. The CDR3, as DNA: TGTGCCAGCAGTGAACGGGTCGAAGCAGTCCTAGCCAAAAACATTCAGTACTTC. Its protein product is CASSERVEAVLAKNIQYF.

The V gene is TRBV7-8, the J gene TRBJ2-1; 15 bases match TRBD2. From germline, CDR1 is SGHVS and CDR2 FQNEAQ. The junction had 5 bases not matched to a gene; V was cut back by 5 bases and J by 3 bases. There are 17 residues in the CDR3. CDR3 DNA sequence: TGTGCCAGCAGCCGAGGGGGACTAGCGGGAGGCTACAATGAGCAGTTCTTC. Translated, it gives CASSRGGLAGGYNEQFF.

The chain has TRBV5-4 and TRBJ1-3; no definite D call. The CDR3 spans 14 residues. Trimming cost V 5 bases and J 8 bases, with 17 bases left between them. The V gene's germline CDR1 is SGHNT and CDR2 YYREEE (reference sequence). CDR3 in amino acids: CASSVQTDRDTIYF. As DNA, the CDR3 is TGTGCCAGCAGTGTGCAGACCGATCGGGACACCATATATTTT.

The chain joins TRBV19 to TRBJ1-3, with D unresolved. Germline V lookup: CDR1 LNHDA, CDR2 SQIVND (reference sequence). CDR3 length equals 15 residues. V was cut by 5 bases and J by 2 bases, with 13 bases left in between. CDR3 in amino acids: CASSERTEAGNTIYF. The CDR3 coding sequence is TGTGCCAGTAGTGAAAGGACTGAGGCTGGAAACACCATATATTTT. The full variable domain, in which reference TRBV19 and TRBJ1-3 provide the parts outside the CDR3, is DGGITQSPKYLFRKEGQNVTLSCEQNLNHDAMYWYRQDPGQGLRLIYYSQIVNDFQKGDIAEGYSVSREKKESFPLTVTSAQKNPTAFYLCASSERTEAGNTIYFGEGSWLTVV.